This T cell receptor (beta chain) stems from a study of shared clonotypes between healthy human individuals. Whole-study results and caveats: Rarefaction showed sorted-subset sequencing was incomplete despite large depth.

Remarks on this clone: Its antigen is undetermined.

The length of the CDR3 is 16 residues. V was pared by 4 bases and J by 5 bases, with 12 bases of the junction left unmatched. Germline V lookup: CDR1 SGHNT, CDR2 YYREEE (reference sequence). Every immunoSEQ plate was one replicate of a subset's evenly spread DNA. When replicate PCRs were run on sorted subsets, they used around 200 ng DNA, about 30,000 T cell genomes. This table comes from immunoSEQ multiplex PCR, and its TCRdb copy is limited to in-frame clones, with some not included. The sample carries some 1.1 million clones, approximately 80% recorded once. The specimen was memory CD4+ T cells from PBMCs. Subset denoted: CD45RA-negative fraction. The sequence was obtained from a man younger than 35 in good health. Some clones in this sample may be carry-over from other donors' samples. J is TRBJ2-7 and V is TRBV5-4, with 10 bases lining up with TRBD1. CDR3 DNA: TGTGCCAGCAGCCCCCGCCCCGGGACAGGGGCGAACGAGCAGTACTTC. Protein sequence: CASSPRPGTGANEQYF.